This T cell receptor beta chain was documented in a study of T cells after yellow fever vaccination. Study-level information: Some fractions had low cell numbers, and these were prepared with SMART-Seq v4 Ultra Low Input.

The CDR3 sequence is 15 residues long. Germline V lookup: CDR1 LGHNA, CDR2 YSLEER. V was pared by 4 bases and J by 5 bases, with 10 bases of the junction left unmatched. TCRdb reprocessed the 5' RACE reads with MiXCR, giving one entry per CDR3 protein. The sample includes under 600,000 distinct CDR3 sequences, 20% to 25% of them seen just once. There are a few counts of this clonotype. The chain joins TRBV4-3 to TRBJ1-2, with TRBD1 matching over 7 bases. The specimen comprised PBMCs, sampled 21 days after the first yellow fever vaccination. The TCR comes from a man between 18 and 35 years old who received the YFV17D yellow fever vaccine. CDR3 residues: CASSRPDRAEYGYTF. In DNA, the CDR3 is TGCGCCAGCAGCCGTCCCGACAGGGCTGAATATGGCTACACCTTC.